Listed here are 10 T cell receptor beta chains from one sample, sequenced in a study of radiation and T cells in renal cell carcinoma. This table comes from immunoSEQ multiplex PCR, and its TCRdb copy is limited to in-frame clones, with some not included. The sample has 130,000 or so clones; more than 70% are singletons. Regarding time point: baseline pretreatment blood. The treatment: 15 Gy SBRT to primary tumor, nephrectomy 4 weeks later. This specimen consisted of blood, obtained from a patient whose treatment included radiotherapy and nephrectomy. These receptors came from a woman aged 45-60 years with renal cell carcinoma.

The rearrangement uses TRBV4-2 and TRBJ2-1; D is possibly TRBD1 (5 bases). Trimming removed 1 base at V and 9 bases at J, with 10 bases between. CDR1 is LGHNA, CDR2 YNFKEQ, per germline. CDR3 length: 13 residues. For the CDR3, the DNA is TGTGCCAGCAGCCAAGCCAGGGTAACTGAGCAGTTCTTC. It yields the protein CASSQARVTEQFF.

J is TRBJ2-3 and V is TRBV9; 11 bases align to TRBD2. CDR1 SGDLS and CDR2 YYNGEE come from the germline V gene. The CDR3 extends over 17 amino acids. The junction had 12 bases not matched to a gene; V was cut back by 3 bases and J by 6 bases. CDR3 sequence (DNA): TGTGCCAGCAGCGCCTTACGAGATAGCGGGGGGGCGGATACGCAGTATTTT. It is translated as CASSALRDSGGADTQYF.

This chain links TRBV10-2 with TRBJ2-5; 10 bases map to TRBD1. The CDR3 spans 16 residues. Germline loops: CDR1 WSHSY, CDR2 SAAADI. V was clipped by 5 bases and J by 5 bases; unmatched bases: 11. The CDR3 reads CASSSLGQGLGETQYF. CDR3 bases: TGCGCCAGCAGTTCTCTGGGACAGGGGTTAGGGGAGACCCAGTACTTC.

The V gene is TRBV6-6, the J gene TRBJ1-2; a weak D match, TRBD1 (6 bases). In germline, CDR1 is MNHNY, CDR2 SVGAGI (reference sequence). V was trimmed by 3 bases and J by 3 bases, leaving 11 bases between them. The CDR3 sequence is 14 residues long. CDR3 residues: CASSYSGVYYGYTF. CDR3 nucleotide sequence: TGTGCCAGCAGTTATTCAGGGGTTTACTATGGCTACACCTTC.

The chain employs TRBV5-4 and TRBJ2-2; 8 nucleotides line up with TRBD1. Germline CDR1 SGHNT, CDR2 YYREEE (reference sequence). J was trimmed by 0 bases and V by 5 bases; bases with no gene match: 6. The CDR3 has 16 residues. The CDR3 sequence: CASRKTGGANTGELFF. In DNA, the CDR3 is TGTGCCAGCAGAAAAACAGGGGGTGCGAACACCGGGGAGCTGTTTTTT.

The chain is built from TRBV7-8 and TRBJ1-1; 7 bases line up with TRBD1. CDR1 is SGHVS, CDR2 FQNEAQ, per germline. Losses at the gene ends were 3 bases for V and 8 bases for J; bases not matched to a gene: 21. The CDR3 runs 18 residues. DNA for the CDR3: TGTGCCAGCAGCTTCGAATTCATCTTATCAACAGGGGCCGGGGAAGCTTTCTTT. It specifies CASSFEFILSTGAGEAFF.

The rearrangement links TRBV7-2 to TRBJ2-3; 7 bases fit TRBD2. The CDR3 extends over 17 amino acids. The V segment lost 1 base and the J segment 4 bases; nucleotides outside the gene matches: 11. Germline V CDR1 and CDR2: SGHTA, FQGNSA. The CDR3 nucleotides read TGTGCCAGCAGCTTAGGGGGGGGACTCTCAAGGGCAGATACGCAGTATTTT. This codes for CASSLGGGLSRADTQYF.

The chain couples TRBV7-2 to TRBJ1-2; D remains ambiguous. The CDR3 runs to 13 residues. Trimming cost V 3 bases and J 4 bases, with 9 bases left between them. In germline, CDR1 is SGHTA, CDR2 FQGNSA. DNA of the CDR3: TGTGCCAGCAGCTTCGACGGGATCTATGGCTACACCTTC. It codes for CASSFDGIYGYTF.

CDR3 nucleotide sequence: TGTGCCAGCAGCCCTAGGGGGGATGGTGAAAAACTGTTTTTT. Translating gives CASSPRGDGEKLFF. This rearrangement joins TRBV9 to TRBJ1-4, with a weak D call TRBD1 (6 bases). V lost 4 bases and J lost 7, with 14 bases in between. Germline-derived CDR1 and CDR2 are SGDLS and YYNGEE. This CDR3 is 14 amino acids long.

The CDR3 DNA reads as TGTGCCAGCAGTGACCCTATGACTAGCGGGGTATTGACGCAGTATTTT. Residues: CASSDPMTSGVLTQYF. This rearrangement joins TRBV6-1 to TRBJ2-3; 11 nucleotides match TRBD2. Per germline, CDR1 MNHNS and CDR2 SASEGT. The CDR3 sequence is 16 residues long. Trimming at V came to 3 bases and at J to 9 bases, leaving 11 bases not matched to a gene.